The T cell receptor beta chain described here comes from a study of Ad26.COV2.S vaccination and SARS-CoV-2 variants. Study details: The study gave Ad26.COV2.S intramuscularly, once or twice 56 days apart. Points from the study as a whole: Considerable breadth of spike-specific CD8+ and CD4+ T cell responses has reportedly been documented following vaccination.

Sequencing was performed with immunoSEQ multiplex PCR; in TCRdb, only in-frame clones are kept and a portion is missing. The sample has 350,000 to 550,000 clones; about 91% are singletons. Sample treatment: around 19 received Ad26.COV2.S at low or high dose, single or two shots; about 5 received placebo; per-sample allocation not given. Sampling happened 63 days after the first vaccine or placebo injection. A word on this clone: Its matching antigen is unknown.

The ends were cut back, 5 bases at V and 7 bases at J, with 19 bases in the middle. The CDR3 loop spans 14 amino acids. Per germline, CDR1 SGHRS and CDR2 YFSETQ. The source of this sequence is a person between 18 and 65 years old who received the Ad26.COV2.S COVID-19 vaccine or a placebo. Source: peripheral blood, taken in a trial of Ad26.COV2.S vaccine versus placebo. The V and J genes are TRBV5-1 and TRBJ2-7; TRBD2 is a possible D gene (6 bases). CDR3 sequence: CASSRRGVTVEQYF. CDR3 in DNA: TGCGCCAGCAGTAGGCGGGGAGTTACGGTTGAGCAGTACTTC.